The 20 T cell receptor beta chains below all came from one sample that was sequenced in a study of beta chain features in type 1 diabetes listed by TCRdb under 2018. What the work shows at the level of the full study, not this receptor alone: Type 1 diabetes patients showed a moderate but significant shortening of TCRB CDR3 length in all four CD4+ subsets.

To prepare the library, the immunoSEQ multiplex PCR assay was applied. All of the isolated RNA was reverse transcribed with the High Capacity cDNA Reverse Transcription Kit, so expressed TCRB transcripts were sequenced. TCRdb retrieved this table from immuneACCESS and kept in-frame rearrangements only. Not all clones are present; in checked studies, unresolved V genes account for under half, and no reason is known for the remainder. For this sample there are hundreds of thousands of clones; 14% appear just once. The leading ten clones occupy 0.015% to 0.02% of the sample. These receptors have no identified antigens. The sequencing sample was made of naive CD4+ T cells from blood. The cell subset or site label corresponds to: true naive CD4+ T cells. Every receptor here comes from a man between 25 and 39 years old with type 1 diabetes.

In this sample, this clone turned up a few times. The sample contains more than one DNA sequence encoding this CDR3. V gene TRBV18 combines with J gene TRBJ1-5, with D unresolved. V lost 0 bases and J 2 bases, leaving 5 bases between the germline ends. CDR1 is KGHSH and CDR2 is LQKENI in the germline V gene. The CDR3 totals 14 residues. The CDR3 bases are TGTGCCAGCTCACCACCGGGAGGCAATCAGCCCCAGCATTTT. Amino acids: CASSPPGGNQPQHF.

This clone was observed a handful of times. The chain links TRBV5-6 to TRBJ1-1; possibly TRBD1 for D (5 bases). In germline, CDR1 is SGHDT, CDR2 YYEEEE. The CDR3 is made up of 14 amino acids. Trimming removed 4 bases from V and 6 bases from J, with 16 bases in between. The CDR3 nucleotides read TGTGCCAGCAGCCCCCAGGGCAGGATTGCTGAAGCTTTCTTT. This encodes CASSPQGRIAEAFF.

CDR3 protein: CASSPLGRGPQNEQFF. In nucleotides, the CDR3 is TGTGCCAGCAGCCCATTAGGCAGGGGTCCTCAAAATGAGCAGTTCTTC. J is TRBJ2-1 and V is TRBV14; maybe TRBD1 (6 bases). V lost 4 bases, J lost 7 bases, and 20 bases lay in between. Looked up from germline, CDR1 is SGHDN and CDR2 is FVKESK. CDR3 size: 16 residues.

This chain uses TRBV7-9 with TRBJ2-7; D gene uncertain. Germline values: CDR1 SEHNR, CDR2 FQNEAQ (reference sequence). The ends were cut back, 1 base at V and 3 bases at J, with 4 bases in the middle. The CDR3 sequence is 12 residues long. The CDR3 nucleotides read TGTGCCAGCAGCTTAGTCAACTACGAGCAGTACTTC. Protein product: CASSLVNYEQYF. The whole variable domain, remainder taken from reference TRBV7-9 and TRBJ2-7, is DTGVSQNPRHKITKRGQNVTFRCDPISEHNRLYWYRQTLGQGPEFLTYFQNEAQLEKSRLLSDRFSAERPKGSFSTLEIQRTEQGDSAMYLCASSLVNYEQYFGPGTRLTVT.

V usage is TRBV4-3 and J usage is TRBJ2-1, with 9 bases fitting TRBD2. Germline CDR1 reads LGHNA; CDR2 reads YSLEER. The V gene end was trimmed by 5 bases and the J gene end by 1 base; junction bases not matched to a gene: 6. This CDR3 is built from 16 residues. CDR3 sequence: CASSIILAGSYNEQFF. The DNA of the CDR3 is TGCGCCAGCAGCATAATTCTAGCGGGGTCCTACAATGAGCAGTTCTTC.

This clone was recorded a few times. The chain has TRBV19 and TRBJ2-5; unclear D gene. Trimming took off 3 bases at V and 3 bases at J, with 8 bases between the two ends. Looked up from germline, CDR1 is LNHDA and CDR2 is SQIVND (reference sequence). The CDR3 totals 13 residues. The CDR3 sequence is CASSMATKETQYF. The CDR3 DNA reads as TGTGCCAGTAGTATGGCAACCAAAGAGACCCAGTACTTC.

J is TRBJ1-3 and V is TRBV4-3, with D possibly TRBD1 on 6 matching bases. The V gene's germline CDR1 is LGHNA and CDR2 YSLEER. The CDR3 loop spans 15 amino acids. With 4 bases removed from V and 3 bases from J, the gap between germline ends came to 13 bases. CDR3 region: CASSPEQGFGNTIYF. CDR3 nucleotide sequence: TGCGCCAGCAGCCCCGAACAGGGATTTGGAAACACCATATATTTT.

The table lists this clone with a few counts. The genes are TRBV5-4 and TRBJ1-1; 7 bases line up with TRBD1. Germline V gene lookup returns CDR1 SGHNT and CDR2 YYREEE (reference sequence). With 4 bases clipped from V and 12 bases from J, the junction kept 12 bases outside the gene matches. The CDR3 has 13 residues. This chain's CDR3 is CASSNSMNRGTFF. The CDR3 nucleotides read TGTGCCAGCAGCAATTCGATGAACAGGGGAACTTTCTTT.

This clone was detected a few times. This chain joins TRBV5-4 and TRBJ2-2; D is unclear. Trimming pared 3 bases from V and 3 bases from J, leaving 3 bases between. Germline V gene sequence: CDR1 SGHNT, CDR2 YYREEE (reference sequence). The CDR3 has 12 amino acids. As DNA, the CDR3 is TGTGCCAGCAGCTCCGACACCGGGGAGCTGTTTTTT. It is translated as CASSSDTGELFF.

A few counts support this clone. The gene calls are TRBV15 and TRBJ2-4; perhaps TRBD2 as D (5 bases). V lost 3 bases, J lost 0 bases, and 6 bases lay in between. This CDR3 region has 14 residues. Germline CDR1 LNHNV, CDR2 YYDKDF (reference sequence). The CDR3 DNA follows: TGTGCCACCAGCAGCGGACTAGCCAAAAACATTCAGTACTTC. It is translated as CATSSGLAKNIQYF. The full variable domain, rest sourced from reference TRBV15 and TRBJ2-4, is DAMVIQNPRYQVTQFGKPVTLSCSQTLNHNVMYWYQQKSSQAPKLLFHYYDKDFNNEADTPDNFQSRRPNTSFCFLDIRSPGLGDTAMYLCATSSGLAKNIQYFGAGTRLSVL.

This clone occurred a few times. J is TRBJ1-5 and V is TRBV2; 8 nucleotides agree with TRBD1. Trimming at V came to 4 bases and at J to 2 bases, leaving 4 bases not matched to a gene. There are 15 residues in the CDR3. CDR1 is SNHLY and CDR2 is FYNNEI in the germline V gene. This chain's CDR3 is CASSGQGAGNQPQHF. The CDR3 region has the DNA TGTGCCAGCAGTGGGCAGGGGGCTGGCAATCAGCCCCAGCATTTT.

The chain carries TRBV5-6 and TRBJ1-5; 12 bases match TRBD1. This CDR3 comprises 16 residues. The germline V gene has CDR1 SGHDT and CDR2 YYEEEE. The ends lost 4 bases at V and 2 bases at J; junction bases unmatched: 4. The CDR3 spells CASSLGQGAGNQPQHF. The CDR3 DNA reads TGTGCCAGCAGCCTGGGACAGGGGGCAGGCAATCAGCCCCAGCATTTT.

The chain recombines TRBV5-1 with TRBJ2-5; the D is unclear. Per germline, CDR1 SGHRS and CDR2 YFSETQ. The CDR3 has 14 residues. V was clipped by 3 bases and J by 0 bases, with 9 bases between them. CDR3: CASSSSLYQETQYF. CDR3 coding DNA: TGCGCCAGCAGCTCGTCCCTGTACCAAGAGACCCAGTACTTC. The full variable domain, in which reference TRBV5-1 and TRBJ2-5 provide the parts outside the CDR3, is KAGVTQTPRYLIKTRGQQVTLSCSPISGHRSVSWYQQTPGQGLQFLFEYFSETQRNKGNFPGRFSGRQFSNSRSEMNVSTLELGDSALYLCASSSSLYQETQYFGPGTRLLVL.

A few counts support this clone. V is TRBV21-1 and J is TRBJ1-5; TRBD1 reflects the table's D call only, with no check against the DNA. TRBV21-1 is labeled a pseudogene. The CDR3 sequence is 15 residues long. This chain's CDR3 is CASSYRGGGNQPQHF. CDR3 sequence (DNA): TGTGCCAGCAGCTACAGGGGGGGAGGCAATCAGCCCCAGCATTTT.

This clone was seen a handful of times. The gene calls are TRBV19 and TRBJ2-7; the match to TRBD1 covers 7 bases. The germline CDR1 and CDR2 sequences are LNHDA and SQIVND (reference sequence). V trimming: 3 bases; J trimming: 4 bases; junction bases outside the gene matches: 3. The CDR3 has 13 amino acids. The CDR3 DNA is TGTGCCAGTAGTATCGGGACAGCTTACGAGCAGTACTTC. This encodes CASSIGTAYEQYF. Based on the CDR3 plus reference TRBV19 and TRBJ2-7, the full variable domain is DGGITQSPKYLFRKEGQNVTLSCEQNLNHDAMYWYRQDPGQGLRLIYYSQIVNDFQKGDIAEGYSVSREKKESFPLTVTSAQKNPTAFYLCASSIGTAYEQYFGPGTRLTVT.

This clone was seen only a few times. The rearrangement links TRBV6-1 to TRBJ2-2, with TRBD1 matching 12 bases. This CDR3 is 15 amino acids long. Germline trimming cut 8 bases from V and 6 bases from J; bases unmatched to any gene: 7. CDR1 MNHNS and CDR2 SASEGT come from the germline V gene. The CDR3 protein is CASEFGTGGSGELFF. CDR3 bases: TGTGCCAGCGAGTTCGGGACAGGGGGCTCCGGGGAGCTGTTTTTT.

This clone was seen a single time. The V and J genes are TRBV6-5 and TRBJ2-7, with 7 bases fitting TRBD2. J lost 4 bases, V lost 5 bases, and 8 bases had no gene match. The CDR3 runs 14 residues. Germline assignment: CDR1 MNHEY and CDR2 SVGAGI. For the CDR3, the DNA is TGTGCCAGCAGTCAATCTAGCGGAACTTACGAGCAGTACTTC. Translating it yields CASSQSSGTYEQYF.

This clone turned up a few times. This sequence joins TRBV6-5 and TRBJ2-1; 14 bases are shared with TRBD2. This CDR3 has 12 residues. Germline V CDR1 and CDR2: MNHEY, SVGAGI. V lost 8 bases and J lost 15; bases outside the gene matches: 6. The DNA of the CDR3 is TGTGCCAGCGGGGGACTAGCGGGAGTACCGTTCTTC. Amino acids: CASGGLAGVPFF.

This clone was seen a few times. The chain uses TRBV7-9 and TRBJ2-7; 13 positions agree with TRBD2. CDR1 SEHNR and CDR2 FQNEAQ come from the germline V gene (reference sequence). V was pared by 6 bases and J by 2 bases, with 16 bases of the junction left unmatched. The CDR3 loop spans 19 amino acids. CDR3 sequence: CASSPLAGTSGMSPYEQYF. The CDR3, as DNA: TGTGCCAGCAGTCCCCTGGCCGGGACTAGCGGGATGTCTCCCTACGAGCAGTACTTC.

The V call is TRBV28, the J call TRBJ2-7, with TRBD2 matching over 13 bases. The CDR3 runs to 16 residues. CDR1 is MDHEN, CDR2 SYDVKM, per germline. Trimming cost V 1 base and J 1 base; bases outside gene matches: 1. The CDR3 region is CASSLSGLAGSYEQYF. CDR3 coding DNA: TGTGCCAGCAGTTTATCGGGACTAGCGGGATCCTACGAGCAGTACTTC.